These 28 T cell receptor beta chains originate from one sample sequenced in a study of beta chain features in type 1 diabetes. Study results and caveats: Moderate yet significant TCRB CDR3 shortening was seen in Type 1 diabetes patients in all four CD4+ subsets.

Antigens for these TCRs are unknown. Sequenced material consisted of expressed TCRB transcripts (all of the isolated RNA was reverse transcribed). The assay was immunoSEQ multiplex PCR, and TCRdb's table has in-frame clones only and misses some. The data hold under 200,000 clones, with roughly 8% observed a single time. Sequencing input: central memory CD4+ T cells from blood. The receptors come from a woman between 18 and 29 years old with type 1 diabetes.

This clone was observed a few times. The chain has TRBV11-3 and TRBJ1-1, with D unresolved. Germline CDR1 SGHNT, CDR2 YENEEA. The CDR3 has 13 residues. V lost 5 bases and J lost 1, with 8 bases in between. The CDR3 protein is CASSQQENTEAFF. CDR3 in DNA: TGTGCCAGCAGCCAACAAGAGAACACTGAAGCTTTCTTT.

The V and J genes are TRBV28 and TRBJ2-5; a weak D match, TRBD1 (5 bases). The CDR3 has 14 residues. Trimming pared 4 bases from V and 3 bases from J, leaving 12 bases between. CDR1 and CDR2 (germline): MDHEN, SYDVKM. CDR3 nucleotides: TGTGCCAGCAGTTCGCCTGACAGAGAAGAGACCCAGTACTTC. It yields the protein CASSSPDREETQYF.

There are a few counts of this clone. CDR3 DNA sequence: TGTGCCAGCAGCCCTGACAGTGGTGGGGCCAACGTCCTGACTTTC. It encodes CASSPDSGGANVLTF. This rearrangement joins TRBV9 to TRBJ2-6, with a possible D match to TRBD1 (5 bases). Germline lookup yields CDR1 SGDLS and CDR2 YYNGEE. The CDR3 sequence is 15 residues long. With 4 bases removed from V and 3 bases from J, the gap between germline ends came to 11 bases.

This clone was seen more than once but under ten times. This chain joins TRBV29-1 and TRBJ1-1, with D tentatively TRBD1 (5 bases). CDR1 and CDR2 from the germline V gene are SQVTM and ANQGSEA. The CDR3 has 12 amino acids. The V end was cut by 2 bases, the J end by 7 bases, with 11 bases between. DNA for the CDR3: TGCAGCGTTGAAACGACAGTTAGTGAAGCTTTCTTT. Amino acid sequence: CSVETTVSEAFF.

This clone was seen more than once but under ten times. The V gene is TRBV27, the J gene TRBJ1-2, with D maybe TRBD1 (6 bases). CDR3 length: 16 amino acids. Trimming removed 6 bases at V and 0 bases at J, with 17 bases between. Germline CDR1 and CDR2: MNHEY and SMNVEV (reference sequence). CDR3 residues: CASRQQGITSNYGYTF. The CDR3 DNA reads TGTGCCAGCAGGCAGCAGGGGATTACCTCTAACTATGGCTACACCTTC.

The CDR3 DNA is TGCAGCGTTGAAGATCGGAGACGGACTAGCACAGATACGCAGTATTTT. Protein sequence: CSVEDRRRTSTDTQYF. This chain joins TRBV29-1 and TRBJ2-3; tentative D call: TRBD2 (5 bases). The CDR3 is made up of 16 amino acids. The V end was cut by 0 bases, the J end by 0 bases, with 13 bases between. Germline CDR1 SQVTM, CDR2 ANQGSEA.

This clone was counted between two and nine times. The genes are TRBV4-3 and TRBJ2-3; 7 bases are a match to TRBD2. The V gene end was trimmed by 0 bases and the J gene end by 3 bases; junction bases not matched to a gene: 6. The CDR3 contains 16 residues. From germline, CDR1 is LGHNA and CDR2 YSLEER. The CDR3 sequence: CASSQDPGRATDTQYF. DNA of the CDR3: TGCGCCAGCAGCCAAGATCCGGGGAGGGCAACAGATACGCAGTATTTT.

The chain carries TRBV7-2 and TRBJ2-7; the D gene is possibly TRBD2 (9 bases). Germline values: CDR1 SGHTA, CDR2 FQGNSA. Trimming removed 3 bases from V and 5 bases from J, with 26 bases in between. The length of the CDR3 is 18 residues. CDR3 sequence: CASSFQGATSGRRDEQYF. CDR3 sequence (DNA): TGTGCCAGCAGCTTTCAGGGGGCGACTAGCGGAAGGAGGGACGAGCAGTACTTC.

The chain has TRBV10-3 and TRBJ1-2; D not certain. The ends were cut back, 0 bases at V and 7 bases at J, with 12 bases in the middle. The CDR3 contains 14 residues. Per germline, CDR1 ENHRY and CDR2 SYGVKD. This chain's CDR3 is CAISESVTLGGYTF. DNA for the CDR3: TGTGCCATCAGTGAGTCTGTGACACTGGGTGGCTACACCTTC.

The gene calls are TRBV5-1 and TRBJ2-2, with D possibly TRBD1 on 5 matching bases. The V gene lost 1 base and the J gene lost 1 base, with 11 bases spanning the gap. The CDR3 is 16 amino acids. Germline-derived CDR1 and CDR2 are SGHRS and YFSETQ. The CDR3 nucleotides read TGCGCCAGCAGCTTGAGTGGCAGGGTGAACACCGGGGAGCTGTTTTTT. This encodes CASSLSGRVNTGELFF.

The V and J genes are TRBV5-1 and TRBJ2-3, with 7 bases lining up with TRBD1. With 7 bases clipped from V and 0 bases from J, the junction kept 11 bases outside the gene matches. This CDR3 contains 16 residues. Per the germline V gene, CDR1 is SGHRS and CDR2 is YFSETQ. The CDR3: CASVPGQYSSTDTQYF. CDR3 bases: TGCGCCAGCGTCCCGGGACAGTACTCTAGCACAGATACGCAGTATTTT.

The chain joins TRBV10-3 to TRBJ2-1; 14 nucleotides line up with TRBD2. CDR1 is ENHRY, CDR2 SYGVKD, per germline. There are 16 residues in the CDR3. V was pared by 3 bases and J by 6 bases, with 4 bases of the junction left unmatched. The CDR3 DNA follows: TGTGCCATCAGTGATAAAGGACTAGCGGGGGGCAATGAGCAGTTCTTC. Translation: CAISDKGLAGGNEQFF.

This clone was picked up many times. This chain links TRBV2 with TRBJ1-1; tentatively, D is TRBD1 (6 bases). Germline values: CDR1 SNHLY, CDR2 FYNNEI. Trimming stripped 1 base from V and 2 bases from J, with 8 bases between. This CDR3 spans 14 amino acids. The CDR3 nucleotides are TGTGCCAGCAGTGAAGGCAGGGGAAACACTGAAGCTTTCTTT. It translates to CASSEGRGNTEAFF.

In this sample, this clone turned up a few times. The sample contains more than one DNA sequence encoding this CDR3. The chain combines TRBV11-3 with TRBJ2-6; D gene uncertain. Deletions cut 2 bases from V and 4 bases from J, with 3 bases between. The germline V gene encodes CDR1 SGHNT and CDR2 YENEEA. CDR3 length: 13 amino acids. The CDR3 coding sequence is TGTGCCAGCAGCTTATCAGGGGCCAACGTCCTGACTTTC. This encodes CASSLSGANVLTF.

This clone has just a few counts. The genes are TRBV10-3 and TRBJ2-5; 9 nucleotides line up with TRBD1. Germline values: CDR1 ENHRY, CDR2 SYGVKD. V was pared by 0 bases and J by 5 bases, with 7 bases of the junction left unmatched. The CDR3 runs 16 residues. CDR3 region: CAISESDRGNMETQYF. The CDR3 DNA sequence: TGTGCCATCAGTGAGTCGGACAGGGGCAACATGGAGACCCAGTACTTC.

V and J are TRBV6-5 and TRBJ2-3, with 11 positions matching TRBD2. CDR3 length equals 15 residues. The V gene's germline CDR1 is MNHEY and CDR2 SVGAGI. J gave up 3 bases and V 7 bases, and 6 bases lay outside the gene matches. CDR3 residues: CASKTSGTGTDTQYF. The CDR3 DNA follows: TGTGCCAGCAAGACTAGCGGGACCGGGACAGATACGCAGTATTTT.

The sample holds a few counts of this clone. The V gene is TRBV10-2, the J gene TRBJ2-5, with D possibly matching TRBD1 (5 bases). Germline CDR1 WSHSY, CDR2 SAAADI. There are 13 residues in the CDR3. Between the trimmed V and J ends, which lost 9 bases and 1 base, there was a span of 12 bases. The CDR3 DNA reads TGCGCCAGTGGAGTCAGGGCCCAAGAGACCCAGTACTTC. Encoded protein: CASGVRAQETQYF.

This rearrangement joins TRBV28 to TRBJ2-7; TRBD1 aligns across 7 bases. The CDR3 extends over 13 amino acids. V shed 8 bases, J shed 4 bases, and the junction held 8 bases outside the gene matches. Germline values: CDR1 MDHEN, CDR2 SYDVKM. The CDR3 bases are TGTGCCAGCCGACAGACAGGGATATACGAGCAGTACTTC. This codes for CASRQTGIYEQYF.

This rearrangement joins TRBV4-1 to TRBJ2-1; possibly TRBD1 for D (6 bases). CDR1 is MGHRA and CDR2 is YSYEKL in the germline V gene. CDR3 length: 15 amino acids. V dropped 3 bases and J dropped 5 bases, with 14 bases sitting between them. CDR3 coding DNA: TGCGCCAGCAGCCATCTGACAGGAACACACAATGAGCAGTTCTTC. Translated, it gives CASSHLTGTHNEQFF.

This chain uses TRBV7-8 with TRBJ2-2; 7 nucleotides match TRBD2. V shed 5 bases and J 4 bases; nucleotides not matched to a gene: 13. The CDR3 extends over 17 amino acids. Germline V gives CDR1 SGHVS, CDR2 FQNEAQ. The CDR3 DNA follows: TGTGCCAGCAGCCCCCGGGTATTGGTAGCGGGCACCGGGGAGCTGTTTTTT. Its protein is CASSPRVLVAGTGELFF.

The rearrangement uses TRBV2 and TRBJ1-5; TRBD1 might be the D (6 bases). Germline V gene lookup returns CDR1 SNHLY and CDR2 FYNNEI. The V end was cut by 5 bases, the J end by 8 bases, with 19 bases between. This CDR3 spans 15 amino acids. The CDR3 loop is CASSNGGTRLEPQHF. As DNA, the CDR3 is TGTGCCAGCAGTAACGGTGGGACAAGATTGGAGCCCCAGCATTTT.

This clone was seen only a few times. V usage is TRBV20-1 and J usage is TRBJ2-7; 8 nucleotides agree with TRBD1. V trimming: 8 bases; J trimming: 5 bases; junction bases outside the gene matches: 5. The germline CDR1 and CDR2 sequences are DFQATT and SNEGSKA (reference sequence). This CDR3 is 11 amino acids long. CDR3 sequence: CSPRQGNEQYF. DNA of the CDR3: TGCAGTCCAAGACAGGGGAACGAGCAGTACTTC.

This clone was counted at least ten times. The chain combines TRBV29-1 with TRBJ2-1; 9 positions agree with TRBD1. This CDR3 spans 12 amino acids. J gave up 7 bases and V 7 bases, and 5 bases lay outside the gene matches. Germline values: CDR1 SQVTM, CDR2 ANQGSEA. The chain's CDR3 is CSGDRVDNEQFF. In DNA form, the CDR3 reads TGCAGCGGGGACAGGGTGGATAATGAGCAGTTCTTC.

This clone occurred a few times. The V and J genes are TRBV18 and TRBJ2-1, with D perhaps TRBD1 (6 bases). Trimming shortened V by 6 bases and J by 9 bases, and 18 bases separated the two germline ends. The germline gives CDR1 KGHSH, CDR2 LQKENI. The CDR3 has 14 residues. As DNA, the CDR3 is TGTGCCAGCTCCCTACTGGGTTTAGGGGGTGAGCAGTTCTTC. It is translated as CASSLLGLGGEQFF. Filled out from reference TRBV18 and TRBJ2-1, the complete variable domain reads NAGVMQNPRHLVRRRGQEARLRCSPMKGHSHVYWYRQLPEEGLKFMVYLQKENIIDESGMPKERFSAEFPKEGPSILRIQQVVRGDSAAYFCASSLLGLGGEQFFGPGTRLTVL.

This clone was counted between two and nine times. V and J are TRBV7-8 and TRBJ2-3; no reliable D call. Germline-derived CDR1 and CDR2 are SGHVS and FQNEAQ. This CDR3 is built from 13 residues. Deletions cut 5 bases from V and 2 bases from J, with 8 bases between. The DNA for the CDR3 is TGTGCCAGCAGCCTAACCAACACAGATACGCAGTATTTT. It specifies CASSLTNTDTQYF.

There are a few counts of this clone. The chain recombines TRBV7-9 with TRBJ2-1; TRBD2 matches 10 bases. Germline V gene sequence: CDR1 SEHNR, CDR2 FQNEAQ (reference sequence). CDR3 length: 14 residues. The J segment lost 8 bases and the V segment lost 2 bases, leaving 3 bases of the junction unmatched. The CDR3 loop reads CASSLTSGNDEQFF. The CDR3 region has the DNA TGTGCCAGCAGCTTAACTAGCGGGAACGATGAGCAGTTCTTC.

Concerning this clone: In the same sample, other DNA sequences code for this CDR3. This chain links TRBV29-1 with TRBJ2-7; 11 positions match TRBD1. The V and J ends lost 3 bases and 3 bases, in that order; junction bases with no gene match: 1. Germline V gene data show CDR1 as SQVTM and CDR2 as ANQGSEA. The CDR3 consists of 13 residues. The CDR3 DNA sequence: TGCAGCGTTGAGGGGACAGGGGGCTACGAGCAGTACTTC. Residues: CSVEGTGGYEQYF.

The rearrangement uses TRBV10-3 and TRBJ2-3, with 15 bases lining up with TRBD2. There are 15 residues in the CDR3. V shed 10 bases, J shed 2 bases, and the junction held 4 bases outside the gene matches. Germline-derived CDR1 and CDR2 are ENHRY and SYGVKD. The CDR3 DNA reads TGTGCCACCCGGACTAGCGGGGGGGCCACAGATACGCAGTATTTT. This codes for CATRTSGGATDTQYF.